This entry lists 14 T cell receptor beta chains sequenced from one sample in a study of blood T cells in healthy people across ages. Primed by a sample-barcoded 5' primer and a J-beta primer mix, a second PCR proceeded for about 7 to 11 cycles. One entry per CDR3 protein results from TCRdb running MiXCR on the 5' RACE reads. The sample lists almost 550,000 distinct CDR3 sequences; around 24% were seen once. A further study also used this sample, focusing on T cells of mothers and their children.

Sample: blood. These receptors were taken from a boy aged 5-17 years in good health.

The chain carries TRBV27 and TRBJ2-7; possibly TRBD1 or TRBD2 for D (7 bases each). Trimming cost V 1 base and J 1 base, with 11 bases left between them. This CDR3 has 15 amino acids. Germline V gene sequence: CDR1 MNHEY, CDR2 SMNVEV (reference sequence). The CDR3 DNA sequence: TGTGCCAGCAGTTTATGGGAGGGGGCTTCCTACGAGCAGTACTTC. It is translated as CASSLWEGASYEQYF.

The V call is TRBV27, the J call TRBJ1-2; possible D gene TRBD1, 6 bases. This CDR3 comprises 14 residues. Trimming left V 5 bases short and J 1 base short, with 11 bases between. CDR1 and CDR2 from the germline V gene are MNHEY and SMNVEV (reference sequence). CDR3 loop: CASSPPRGNYGYTF. CDR3 sequence (DNA): TGTGCCAGCAGTCCACCCAGGGGTAACTATGGCTACACCTTC.

V and J are TRBV15 and TRBJ2-5, with D perhaps matching TRBD2 (5 bases). TRBJ2-1 explains the end of the DNA better; the J call may be wrong. The germline V gene has CDR1 LNHNV and CDR2 YYDKDF (reference sequence). The CDR3 loop spans 17 amino acids. In DNA, the CDR3 is TGTGCCACCAGCAGAGGAGGCCTAGCTTTCCCCCTTAATGAGCAGTTCTTC. Its translation is CATSRGGLAFPLNEQFF.

This chain joins TRBV9 and TRBJ2-7; D gene uncertain. Trimming pared 3 bases from V and 4 bases from J, leaving 11 bases between. Germline CDR1 SGDLS, CDR2 YYNGEE. CDR3 size: 13 residues. The CDR3 sequence is CASSERVGYEQYF. The DNA of the CDR3 is TGTGCCAGCAGCGAAAGGGTAGGGTACGAGCAGTACTTC.

In its sample, this clonotype was seen a few times. The chain joins TRBV15 to TRBJ2-3; D is possibly TRBD1 or TRBD2 (6 bases each). CDR1 LNHNV and CDR2 YYDKDF come from the germline V gene (reference sequence). This CDR3 has 17 residues. Trimming shortened V by 0 bases and J by 6 bases, and 19 bases separated the two germline ends. The CDR3 is CATSRDWAGGIRDTQYF. In DNA, the CDR3 is TGTGCCACCAGCAGAGATTGGGCCGGGGGCATACGGGATACGCAGTATTTT.

This chain joins TRBV7-9 and TRBJ1-1; D may be TRBD1 (6 bases). From germline, CDR1 is SEHNR and CDR2 FQNEAQ (reference sequence). The CDR3 consists of 14 residues. The germline V and J ends were trimmed by 1 base and 4 bases, with 10 bases remaining between them. Here the CDR3 DNA reads TGTGCCAGCAGCTTAGGAGGACAGTTCACTGAAGCTTTCTTT. As protein: CASSLGGQFTEAFF.

V and J are TRBV5-1 and TRBJ2-3; D might be TRBD2 (5 bases). CDR1 is SGHRS, CDR2 YFSETQ, per germline. This CDR3 is built from 14 residues. Trimming took off 7 bases at V and 4 bases at J, with 16 bases between the two ends. CDR3 DNA: TGCGCCAGCCGAGGGCCCAGCGCGGCAGATACGCAGTATTTT. It specifies CASRGPSAADTQYF. Full variable domain (rest looked up from reference TRBV5-1 and TRBJ2-3): KAGVTQTPRYLIKTRGQQVTLSCSPISGHRSVSWYQQTPGQGLQFLFEYFSETQRNKGNFPGRFSGRQFSNSRSEMNVSTLELGDSALYLCASRGPSAADTQYFGPGTRLTVL.

This clonotype was counted between two and nine times. V gene TRBV29-1 combines with J gene TRBJ2-2; 9 bases map to TRBD1. Germline CDR1 is SQVTM and CDR2 is ANQGSEA. Trimming cost V 7 bases and J 6 bases; bases outside gene matches: 6. This CDR3 contains 13 residues. CDR3 protein: CSAPGTGPGELFF. CDR3 bases: TGCAGCGCCCCCGGGACAGGGCCCGGGGAGCTGTTTTTT.

This clonotype was picked up a small number of times. The chain carries TRBV28 and TRBJ2-5; TRBD2 matches 11 bases. Germline values: CDR1 MDHEN, CDR2 SYDVKM. This CDR3 is built from 18 residues. Trimming cost V 4 bases and J 5 bases; bases outside gene matches: 15. CDR3 protein: CASSSPPGASGRTETQYF. The CDR3 DNA reads TGTGCCAGCAGTTCCCCCCCGGGTGCTAGCGGGAGGACGGAGACCCAGTACTTC.

Of note for this clonotype: A read error may account for a junction end that differs from germline. This chain joins TRBV27 and TRBJ2-5, with 13 bases lining up with TRBD2. The CDR3 is 16 amino acids. CDR1 is MNHEY and CDR2 is SMNVEV in the germline V gene (reference sequence). CDR3 sequence reads: CASSFRLAGGLEAQYF. The CDR3 DNA sequence: TGTGCCAGCAGCTTTCGACTAGCGGGAGGATTAGAGGCCCAGTACTTC.

The V and J genes are TRBV4-3 and TRBJ1-2, with D perhaps matching TRBD1 (5 bases). Germline-derived CDR1 and CDR2 are LGHNA and YSLEER. Trimming pared 0 bases from V and 4 bases from J, leaving 9 bases between. This CDR3 comprises 14 residues. CDR3 DNA: TGCGCCAGCAGCCAAGAGCGGGGGTTCTATGGCTACACCTTC. Protein product: CASSQERGFYGYTF.

This rearrangement joins TRBV29-1 to TRBJ2-5; no reliable D call. CDR1 SQVTM and CDR2 ANQGSEA come from the germline V gene. This CDR3 is 13 amino acids long. V was trimmed by 4 bases and J by 2 bases, leaving 11 bases between them. CDR3 DNA: TGCAGCGTTGGTTGGGCTAGACAAGAGACCCAGTACTTC. Translation: CSVGWARQETQYF.

The rearrangement joins TRBV20-1 to TRBJ2-1, with 7 bases matching TRBD2. Germline CDR1 reads DFQATT; CDR2 reads SNEGSKA (reference sequence). V dropped 3 bases and J dropped 8; count of bases not matched to a gene: 4. CDR3 length: 12 residues. The CDR3 reads CSASGGSHEQFF. For the CDR3, the DNA is TGCAGTGCTAGCGGGGGGAGTCATGAGCAGTTCTTC.

The rearrangement joins TRBV12-3 or TRBV12-4 to TRBJ2-1, with D perhaps matching TRBD1 or TRBD2 (5 bases each). The V end lost 8 bases, the J end lost 6 bases, and 14 bases lay between the germline ends. This CDR3 is built from 13 residues. The chain's CDR3 is CASAMGDFNEQFF. Written as DNA, the CDR3 is TGTGCCAGCGCCATGGGGGATTTCAATGAGCAGTTCTTC.